The 20 T cell receptor beta chains given below trace back to one sample, sequenced in a study of beta chain features in type 1 diabetes. Every isolated RNA sample was fully reverse transcribed, so sequencing captured expressed TCRB transcripts. Only in-frame clones appear in the TCRdb table, and some are missing; sequencing was by immunoSEQ multiplex PCR. The sample lists under 900,000 clones; about 17% were seen once. Source material: naive CD4+ T cells from blood. The origin of the receptors is a woman aged 18 to 35 in good health.

This clone was found a few times. The rearrangement uses TRBV7-2 and TRBJ1-5; no reliable D call. This CDR3 is built from 14 residues. CDR1 is SGHTA, CDR2 FQGNSA, per germline. Between the trimmed V and J ends, which lost 2 bases and 4 bases, there was a span of 9 bases. In nucleotides, the CDR3 is TGTGCCAGCAGCTTACCTCAGAAGAATCAGCCCCAGCATTTT. Residues: CASSLPQKNQPQHF.

This rearrangement joins TRBV4-2 to TRBJ2-2, with 14 positions matching TRBD2. The germline gives CDR1 LGHNA, CDR2 YNFKEQ. With 4 bases clipped from V and 5 bases from J, the junction kept 9 bases outside the gene matches. This CDR3 is 18 amino acids long. The CDR3 DNA follows: TGTGCCAGCAGCCTGACTAGCGGGAGGGCCAGGGATACCGGGGAGCTGTTTTTT. The encoded protein is CASSLTSGRARDTGELFF.

There are a few counts of this clone. This chain uses TRBV7-2 with TRBJ2-3; D is uncertain. The CDR3 sequence is 15 residues long. Germline CDR1 reads SGHTA; CDR2 reads FQGNSA. V dropped 0 bases and J dropped 4 bases, with 11 bases sitting between them. CDR3 protein: CASSLARTASDTQYF. CDR3 nucleotide sequence: TGTGCCAGCAGCTTAGCGCGAACAGCTTCAGATACGCAGTATTTT.

This clone appeared a few times. The chain combines TRBV28 with TRBJ2-1; D is perhaps TRBD1 (6 bases). This CDR3 comprises 12 residues. With 5 bases removed from V and 9 bases from J, the gap between germline ends came to 11 bases. Germline-derived CDR1 and CDR2 are MDHEN and SYDVKM. CDR3 in amino acids: CASSPTGSEQFF. The DNA for the CDR3 is TGTGCCAGCAGTCCCACAGGGAGTGAGCAGTTCTTC.

In its sample, this clone was seen a few times. The CDR3 DNA reads TGTGCCAGCAGCCCTATGTCCGGGACCCTGTGGGAGACCCAGTACTTC. Translation gives CASSPMSGTLWETQYF. The chain carries TRBV7-9 and TRBJ2-5; D may match TRBD1 or TRBD2 (5 bases each). Germline CDR1 SEHNR, CDR2 FQNEAQ (reference sequence). The CDR3 is made up of 16 amino acids. V lost 5 bases and J lost 5, with 21 bases in between.

The chain combines TRBV28 with TRBJ2-7; no clear D gene. V dropped 7 bases and J dropped 3 bases, with 13 bases sitting between them. There are 13 residues in the CDR3. CDR1 MDHEN and CDR2 SYDVKM come from the germline V gene. DNA of the CDR3: TGTGCCAGCACCCGACTTCCAAACTACGAGCAGTACTTC. Translation: CASTRLPNYEQYF.

This clone was picked up a small number of times. The J gene is TRBJ2-4, the V gene TRBV28; 8 nucleotides agree with TRBD1. V lost 4 bases to trimming and J lost 8 bases; unmatched junction nucleotides: 4. This CDR3 is built from 13 residues. CDR1 is MDHEN and CDR2 is SYDVKM in the germline V gene. CDR3 protein: CASSSGGADIQYF. The CDR3, as DNA: TGTGCCAGCAGTTCAGGGGGCGCGGACATTCAGTACTTC.

This clone came up a few times. The V gene is TRBV2, the J gene TRBJ2-5; D remains unclear. Per the germline V gene, CDR1 is SNHLY and CDR2 is FYNNEI. The V end lost 3 bases, the J end lost 5 bases, and 10 bases lay between the germline ends. The CDR3 is 13 amino acids. CDR3 bases: TGTGCCAGCAGTGAGGGGTTGAGCGAGACCCAGTACTTC. Translation: CASSEGLSETQYF.

This clone showed up just a few times. V gene TRBV27 combines with J gene TRBJ1-1; D remains unclear. There are 14 residues in the CDR3. Trimming shortened V by 0 bases and J by 1 base, and 6 bases separated the two germline ends. CDR1 is MNHEY and CDR2 is SMNVEV in the germline V gene (reference sequence). The CDR3 region has the DNA TGTGCCAGCAGTTTATCGGTCAAGAACACTGAAGCTTTCTTT. It is translated as CASSLSVKNTEAFF.

The chain joins TRBV7-2 to TRBJ2-2; 8 bases are shared with TRBD1. The V gene's germline CDR1 is SGHTA and CDR2 FQGNSA. This CDR3 is built from 14 residues. With V trimmed by 2 bases and J by 9 bases, 5 bases remained unmatched. CDR3 nucleotide sequence: TGTGCCAGCAGCTTAAGGGACAGGTTTCGGGAGCTGTTTTTT. Encoded protein: CASSLRDRFRELFF. Full variable domain (rest looked up from reference TRBV7-2 and TRBJ2-2): GAGVSQSPSNKVTEKGKDVELRCDPISGHTALYWYRQSLGQGLEFLIYFQGNSAPDKSGLPSDRFSAERTGGSVSTLTIQRTQQEDSAVYLCASSLRDRFRELFFGEGSRLTVL.

The chain carries TRBV2 and TRBJ1-2, with D perhaps TRBD1 (5 bases). Looked up from germline, CDR1 is SNHLY and CDR2 is FYNNEI. V shed 8 bases and J shed 4 bases, with 17 bases lying between them. This CDR3 is built from 14 residues. The CDR3 loop is CASLRTFAFYGYTF. CDR3 bases: TGTGCCAGCCTTAGGACATTCGCATTCTATGGCTACACCTTC.

The chain has TRBV28 and TRBJ2-1; D assignment may be TRBD1 or TRBD2 (6 bases each). The V and J ends lost 2 bases and 7 bases respectively, with 12 bases between them. In germline, CDR1 is MDHEN, CDR2 SYDVKM. This CDR3 spans 14 amino acids. The CDR3 DNA reads TGTGCCAGCAGTTTAAGGGGGGCGGGGAATGAGCAGTTCTTC. Translation gives CASSLRGAGNEQFF.

The rearrangement joins TRBV5-6 to TRBJ2-2; D remains unclear. Trimming took 0 bases from V and 1 from J, leaving 4 bases between them. CDR3 length equals 14 residues. Germline-derived CDR1 and CDR2 are SGHDT and YYEEEE. CDR3 nucleotide sequence: TGTGCCAGCAGCTTGGAACAGAACACCGGGGAGCTGTTTTTT. Its protein is CASSLEQNTGELFF.

This clone was found a few times. This sequence joins TRBV9 and TRBJ2-2; D unresolved. V was shortened by 3 bases and J by 8 bases, with 17 bases between the two germline ends. CDR3 length: 15 amino acids. Germline CDR1 reads SGDLS; CDR2 reads YYNGEE. The chain's CDR3 is CASSGSLTWTGELFF. CDR3 nucleotide sequence: TGTGCCAGCAGCGGCTCCTTAACTTGGACGGGGGAGCTGTTTTTT.

The V gene is TRBV27, the J gene TRBJ2-1; either TRBD1 or TRBD2 may supply D (5 bases each). The CDR3 contains 14 residues. CDR1 and CDR2 (germline): MNHEY, SMNVEV (reference sequence). V gave up 6 bases and J gave up 10 bases, with 19 bases separating them. The CDR3 spells CASRPGRNRREQFF. DNA of the CDR3: TGTGCCAGCAGACCGGGACGCAATCGGAGAGAGCAGTTCTTC.

This clone was seen more than once but under ten times. The genes are TRBV10-3 and TRBJ2-1; D is perhaps TRBD2 (5 bases). Per germline, CDR1 ENHRY and CDR2 SYGVKD. CDR3 length equals 13 residues. V gave up 7 bases and J gave up 1 base, with 8 bases separating them. The CDR3 here is CAINGLSYNEQFF. The CDR3 DNA follows: TGTGCCATCAACGGACTTTCCTACAATGAGCAGTTCTTC.

CDR3 nucleotides: TGCGCCAGCAGCTTGGCGGCTAGCGGGAGTGAGCCTAGGTACTTC. This gives the protein CASSLAASGSEPRYF. The rearrangement links TRBV5-1 to TRBJ2-5; 10 nucleotides agree with TRBD2. After removal of 0 bases from V and 13 bases from J, the junction contained 12 bases not matched to a gene. CDR1 and CDR2 (germline): SGHRS, YFSETQ. This CDR3 region has 15 residues.

This clone was seen a handful of times. This sequence joins TRBV11-2 and TRBJ1-1, with a possible D match to TRBD1 (6 bases). The CDR3 length is 15 residues. The germline CDR1 and CDR2 sequences are SGHAT and FQNNGV. V lost 5 bases to trimming and J lost 8 bases, with 21 bases between them. DNA of the CDR3: TGTGCCAGCAGCATAGGATATACAGGGAAGGCGGAAGCTTTCTTT. Its protein is CASSIGYTGKAEAFF.

There are a few counts of this clone. The chain joins TRBV2 to TRBJ1-4; 8 nucleotides agree with TRBD1. The junction had 6 bases not matched to a gene; V was cut back by 6 bases and J by 3 bases. This CDR3 spans 15 amino acids. Germline CDR1 SNHLY, CDR2 FYNNEI. The CDR3 DNA reads TGTGCCAGCAGGGTTACGGGACAGGCTAATGAAAAACTGTTTTTT. Translated: CASRVTGQANEKLFF.

The rearrangement joins TRBV7-3 to TRBJ1-1; TRBD1 might be the D (5 bases). V lost 1 base, J lost 4 bases, and 13 bases lay in between. Germline-derived CDR1 and CDR2 are SGHTA and FQGTGA. The CDR3 runs 15 residues. CDR3 DNA sequence: TGTGCCAGCAGCTTAAATTGGGGGACGAGCACTGAAGCTTTCTTT. Its protein product is CASSLNWGTSTEAFF.